The 16 T cell receptor beta chains below were found in one sample sequenced in a study of blood T cells in healthy people across ages. Alongside a J-beta primer mix, a sample-barcoded 5' primer served in a second PCR lasting about 7 to 11 cycles. TCRdb reanalysed the 5' RACE reads using MiXCR and keeps one entry per CDR3 protein. The table includes 1.5 million to 2 million distinct CDR3 sequences, roughly 27% detected once. The sequencing sample was made of blood. The receptors shown here come from a woman in her twenties or thirties in good health.

This clonotype was seen many times. This rearrangement joins TRBV6-2 or TRBV6-3 to TRBJ2-7; D unclear. The CDR3 is made up of 11 amino acids. Germline values: CDR1 MNHEY, CDR2 SVGEGT. Trimming took off 2 bases at V and 5 bases at J, with 4 bases between the two ends. Here the CDR3 DNA reads TGTGCCAGCAGTTACCCCCACGAGCAGTACTTC. It encodes CASSYPHEQYF.

This clonotype turned up a few times. This chain joins TRBV12-3 or TRBV12-4 and TRBJ2-4, with TRBD2 matching over 7 bases. V lost 0 bases and J lost 15; bases outside the gene matches: 5. The CDR3 loop spans 12 amino acids. CDR3 sequence: CASSLAAREMYF. The CDR3 DNA sequence: TGTGCCAGCAGTTTAGCGGCGCGGGAGATGTACTTC.

Note on this clonotype: An end of the junction differs from the germline gene, which may be a read error. The chain links TRBV12-3 or TRBV12-4 to TRBJ1-1, with a tentative D call TRBD1 (6 bases). CDR3 size: 14 residues. The CDR3 sequence: CASRTQGMNTEPFF. In DNA, the CDR3 is TGTGCCAGCAGAACACAGGGTATGAACACTGAACCTTTCTTT.

In this sample, this clonotype turned up a few times. The genes are TRBV5-1 and TRBJ2-1; 12 bases are a match to TRBD2. Germline V gene data show CDR1 as SGHRS and CDR2 as YFSETQ. After removal of 4 bases from V and 9 bases from J, the junction contained 8 bases not matched to a gene. This CDR3 has 15 residues. The CDR3 nucleotides read TGCGCCAGCAGCGCCCTAGCGGGAGGGGAGGGTGAGCAGTTCTTC. This encodes CASSALAGGEGEQFF.

The chain has TRBV5-1 and TRBJ2-2; D gene unclear. Germline assignment: CDR1 SGHRS and CDR2 YFSETQ. The CDR3 has 16 residues. V lost 1 base and J 5 bases, leaving 15 bases between the germline ends. The CDR3 protein is CASSLWAGLSTGELFF. The CDR3 region has the DNA TGCGCCAGCAGCTTGTGGGCCGGGTTGAGTACCGGGGAGCTGTTTTTT.

The rearrangement joins TRBV30 to TRBJ1-5; a possible D gene is TRBD1 (6 bases). The CDR3 loop spans 16 amino acids. V was cut by 0 bases and J by 0 bases, with 12 bases left in between. Looked up from germline, CDR1 is GTSNPN and CDR2 is SVGIG (reference sequence). The CDR3 is CAWSVGTPYSNQPQHF. Written as DNA, the CDR3 is TGTGCCTGGAGTGTTGGGACACCTTATAGCAATCAGCCCCAGCATTTT.

This sequence joins TRBV12-3 or TRBV12-4 and TRBJ2-7, with no clear D. Trimming removed 7 bases from V and 0 bases from J, with 10 bases in between. The CDR3 contains 13 residues. Written as DNA, the CDR3 is TGTGCCAGCAATCCCAATCTCTCCTACGAGCAGTACTTC. Translating gives CASNPNLSYEQYF.

This clonotype was counted a few times. The V gene is TRBV7-2, the J gene TRBJ2-2; D is undetermined. The CDR3 extends over 13 amino acids. V was trimmed by 5 bases and J by 6 bases, leaving 10 bases between them. CDR1 SGHTA and CDR2 FQGNSA come from the germline V gene. The DNA of the CDR3 is TGTGCCAGCAGCCCCGACGTTGCCGGGGAGCTGTTTTTT. This encodes CASSPDVAGELFF. The variable domain in full, with the rest retrieved from reference TRBV7-2 and TRBJ2-2, is GAGVSQSPSNKVTEKGKDVELRCDPISGHTALYWYRQSLGQGLEFLIYFQGNSAPDKSGLPSDRFSAERTGGSVSTLTIQRTQQEDSAVYLCASSPDVAGELFFGEGSRLTVL.

This clonotype was found a few times. The V call is TRBV7-3, the J call TRBJ2-3; D gene ambiguous. From germline, CDR1 is SGHTA and CDR2 FQGTGA. This CDR3 region has 13 residues. V shed 5 bases and J shed 6 bases, with 12 bases lying between them. The CDR3 here is CASSLKSPDTQYF. DNA of the CDR3: TGTGCCAGCAGCCTAAAATCTCCGGATACGCAGTATTTT.

The chain joins TRBV2 to TRBJ2-1, with a possible D match to TRBD1 (7 bases). Germline CDR1 and CDR2: SNHLY and FYNNEI. The CDR3 is 14 amino acids. Trimming left V 9 bases short and J 1 base short, with 13 bases between. Here the CDR3 DNA reads TGTGCCAGAGCGGGCAGGGGGTCCTACAATGAGCAGTTCTTC. This encodes CARAGRGSYNEQFF.

This clonotype was detected many times. This chain uses TRBV28 with TRBJ2-3; 9 bases match TRBD2. Germline CDR1 MDHEN, CDR2 SYDVKM. The CDR3 loop spans 14 amino acids. Losses at the gene ends were 6 bases for V and 2 bases for J; bases not matched to a gene: 3. CDR3 DNA: TGTGCCAGCAGGCTAGCGGGGACCACAGATACGCAGTATTTT. It specifies CASRLAGTTDTQYF.

This clonotype was picked up many times. The V gene is TRBV12-3 or TRBV12-4, the J gene TRBJ1-2; D possibly corresponds to TRBD1 (5 bases). V was pared by 3 bases and J by 5 bases, with 10 bases between. The CDR3 has 13 amino acids. The CDR3: CASSFNRPYGYTF. Here the CDR3 DNA reads TGTGCCAGCAGTTTTAACAGGCCGTATGGCTACACCTTC.

The V call is TRBV12-3 or TRBV12-4, the J call TRBJ2-4; the match to TRBD1 covers 10 bases. The closer fit of TRBJ2-7 to the DNA end suggests the J call may be wrong. CDR3 length: 14 amino acids. Here the CDR3 DNA reads TGTGCCAGCAGTTGCCGGGACAGGGGCCACGAGCAGTACTTC. Amino acid sequence: CASSCRDRGHEQYF.

The gene calls are TRBV12-3 or TRBV12-4 and TRBJ2-4; 9 nucleotides agree with TRBD1. This CDR3 has 17 residues. The V segment lost 3 bases and the J segment 2 bases; nucleotides outside the gene matches: 8. CDR3 nucleotides: TGTGCCAGCAGTTTTCGGAGGACAGGGGAAACCAAAAACATTCAGTACTTC. Amino acids: CASSFRRTGETKNIQYF.

A word on this clonotype: Relative to the germline gene, one junction end is altered; a read error may explain this. The chain is built from TRBV20-1 and TRBJ2-7, with TRBD2 matching 9 bases. Looked up from germline, CDR1 is DFQATT and CDR2 is SNEGSKA (reference sequence). The CDR3 totals 15 residues. For the CDR3, the DNA is TGCAGTGCGGCCCTCGGGGCGGGAGGGAGCTACGAGCGGTACTTC. Residues: CSAALGAGGSYERYF.

This rearrangement joins TRBV9 to TRBJ2-4, with 10 nucleotides matching TRBD2. V lost 4 bases and J lost 11; bases outside the gene matches: 9. The CDR3 runs 14 residues. Per germline, CDR1 SGDLS and CDR2 YYNGEE. The DNA of the CDR3 is TGTGCCAGCAGCCCCGGGCTAGCGGGGGCCGTTCAGTACTTC. Its protein product is CASSPGLAGAVQYF. Full variable domain (missing parts from reference TRBV9 and TRBJ2-4): DSGVTQTPKHLITATGQRVTLRCSPRSGDLSVYWYQQSLDQGLQFLIQYYNGEERAKGNILERFSAQQFPDLHSELNLSSLELGDSALYFCASSPGLAGAVQYFGAGTRLSVL.